This passage covers 28 T cell receptor beta chains from one sample sequenced in a study of T cell repertoires in cytomegalovirus infection. These receptors' antigens are unknown. Via MiXCR, TCRdb re-called the reads, giving one row per CDR3 protein. There are around 540,000 distinct CDR3 sequences in the sample; roughly a third occur only once, and roughly 16% lies in the top ten. Sequencing used cultured PBMCs, obtained from culture after CMV antigen stimulation. The origin of the receptors is a human donor in good health (CMV status not recorded). Some clones in this sample may be carry-over from other donors' samples.

This clonotype was seen only a few times. The chain recombines TRBV6-6 with TRBJ1-4, with TRBD1 matching over 7 bases. With 6 bases clipped from V and 2 bases from J, the junction kept 12 bases outside the gene matches. The CDR3 is 17 amino acids. Germline V lookup: CDR1 MNHNY, CDR2 SVGAGI (reference sequence). CDR3 DNA sequence: TGTGCCAGCAGCCGGACAGGCAGTACTCGCACTAATGAAAAACTGTTTTTT. Its translation: CASSRTGSTRTNEKLFF.

The chain recombines TRBV20-1 with TRBJ2-7, with a weak D call TRBD2 (6 bases). The CDR3 totals 15 residues. Germline V gives CDR1 DFQATT, CDR2 SNEGSKA (reference sequence). V lost 6 bases to trimming and J lost 4 bases, with 22 bases between them. CDR3 loop: CSAVGTGVEWYEQYF. For the CDR3, the DNA is TGCAGTGCGGTAGGCACGGGAGTGGAATGGTACGAGCAGTACTTC.

This chain joins TRBV7-8 and TRBJ2-1; 8 bases align to TRBD2. The J segment lost 6 bases and the V segment lost 5 bases, leaving 9 bases of the junction unmatched. CDR1 SGHVS and CDR2 FQNEAQ come from the germline V gene. The CDR3 runs 15 residues. Written as DNA, the CDR3 is TGTGCCAGCAGCCAAACCCACGGGAGGGGCAATGAGCAGTTCTTC. This sequence encodes CASSQTHGRGNEQFF. The full variable domain, its missing parts supplied by reference TRBV7-8 and TRBJ2-1, is GAGVSQSPRYKVAKRGQDVALRCDPISGHVSLFWYQQALGQGPEFLTYFQNEAQLDKSGLPSDRFFAERPEGSVSTLKIQRTQQEDSAVYLCASSQTHGRGNEQFFGPGTRLTVL.

This chain uses TRBV6-8 with TRBJ1-2; TRBD1 matches at 9 bases. V dropped 6 bases and J dropped 8; count of bases not matched to a gene: 10. There are 14 residues in the CDR3. Germline CDR1 reads MNHGY; CDR2 reads SAAAGT. In nucleotides, the CDR3 is TGTGCCAGCAGAGATACAGGGGGCGCGAGGGGCTACACCTTC. Translating it yields CASRDTGGARGYTF.

The CDR3 bases are TGTGCCAGTAGTATAGTCGGCAACTCCTACGAGCAGTACTTC. Protein: CASSIVGNSYEQYF. The chain joins TRBV19 to TRBJ2-7, with D unresolved. The germline V gene encodes CDR1 LNHDA and CDR2 SQIVND (reference sequence). V lost 1 base and J 0 bases, leaving 7 bases between the germline ends. CDR3 size: 14 residues.

The CDR3 loop is CASRIRGGTSTDTQYF. CDR3 bases: TGTGCCAGCAGAATCCGAGGGGGAACTAGCACAGATACGCAGTATTTT. V is TRBV2 and J is TRBJ2-3, with D tentatively TRBD1 (6 bases). There are 16 residues in the CDR3. Germline CDR1 is SNHLY and CDR2 is FYNNEI. V was clipped by 6 bases and J by 0 bases, with 16 bases between them.

The CDR3 DNA reads as TGCAGTGCTAGAGGGAGTGGGGCGTTAAATTCACCCCTCCACTTT. Its protein product is CSARGSGALNSPLHF. This chain uses TRBV20-1 with TRBJ1-6; D might be TRBD1 (5 bases). Germline-derived CDR1 and CDR2 are DFQATT and SNEGSKA (reference sequence). The CDR3 length is 15 residues. Trimming pared 1 base from V and 7 bases from J, leaving 14 bases between.

This clonotype was recorded at least ten times. This chain's CDR3 is CASSSQRGRAGELFF. Here the CDR3 DNA reads TGTGCCAGCAGCTCCCAGAGGGGGCGGGCCGGGGAGCTGTTTTTT. The chain has TRBV7-3 and TRBJ2-2; 7 nucleotides match TRBD1. The CDR3 is made up of 15 amino acids. With V trimmed by 4 bases and J by 6 bases, 8 bases remained unmatched. Germline V gives CDR1 SGHTA, CDR2 FQGTGA.

The genes are TRBV5-1 and TRBJ2-3; TRBD2 is a possible D gene (5 bases). The V and J ends lost 2 bases and 0 bases respectively, with 10 bases between them. This CDR3 is 15 amino acids long. Germline CDR1 reads SGHRS; CDR2 reads YFSETQ. The DNA for the CDR3 is TGCGCCAGCAGCTTCGGGGTCGAGAGCACAGATACGCAGTATTTT. Translation: CASSFGVESTDTQYF.

The sample holds a few counts of this clonotype. The rearrangement links TRBV15 to TRBJ2-2; no clear D. Looked up from germline, CDR1 is LNHNV and CDR2 is YYDKDF (reference sequence). With 1 base removed from V and 3 bases from J, the gap between germline ends came to 6 bases. This CDR3 is built from 14 residues. The CDR3 here is CATSRVGYTGELFF. DNA of the CDR3: TGTGCCACCAGCAGAGTGGGCTACACCGGGGAGCTGTTTTTT.

Only a few counts were recorded for this clonotype. V usage is TRBV29-1 and J usage is TRBJ2-1; 16 bases are shared with TRBD2. The CDR3 consists of 18 residues. Trimming took 2 bases from V and 5 from J; bases not matched to a gene: 9. Germline V gene data show CDR1 as SQVTM and CDR2 as ANQGSEA. DNA of the CDR3: TGCAGCGTTGAATTCCCGGGACTAGCGGGAGGGAGGAACAATGAGCAGTTCTTC. It specifies CSVEFPGLAGGRNNEQFF.

This chain uses TRBV18 with TRBJ2-1, with D possibly matching TRBD2 (5 bases). V was cut by 0 bases and J by 2 bases, with 8 bases left in between. CDR1 KGHSH and CDR2 LQKENI come from the germline V gene. CDR3 length: 15 residues. The CDR3: CASSPPVEAYNEQFF. Here the CDR3 DNA reads TGTGCCAGCTCACCACCCGTGGAGGCCTACAATGAGCAGTTCTTC. The full variable domain, with the rest looked up from reference TRBV18 and TRBJ2-1, is NAGVMQNPRHLVRRRGQEARLRCSPMKGHSHVYWYRQLPEEGLKFMVYLQKENIIDESGMPKERFSAEFPKEGPSILRIQQVVRGDSAAYFCASSPPVEAYNEQFFGPGTRLTVL.

The chain has TRBV28 and TRBJ2-7, with D unclear. Trimming pared 6 bases from V and 2 bases from J, leaving 8 bases between. The CDR3 runs to 12 residues. CDR1 and CDR2 from the germline V gene are MDHEN and SYDVKM. The CDR3 sequence: CASRSVAYEQYF. In DNA form, the CDR3 reads TGTGCCAGCAGGTCAGTGGCCTACGAGCAGTACTTC.

The chain joins TRBV7-6 to TRBJ2-7; 11 bases match TRBD2. The CDR3 has 16 residues. Germline trimming cut 3 bases from V and 7 bases from J; bases unmatched to any gene: 11. CDR1 and CDR2 from the germline V gene are SGHVS and FNYEAQ. The CDR3 DNA is TGTGCCAGCAGCTTGAGTTCACTAGCGGGAGCGAGGGAGCAGTACGTC. This gives the protein CASSLSSLAGAREQYV.

The V and J genes are TRBV20-1 and TRBJ2-3, with 10 bases that match TRBD2. Losses at the gene ends were 5 bases for V and 7 bases for J; bases not matched to a gene: 9. The CDR3 covers 14 residues. Germline CDR1 is DFQATT and CDR2 is SNEGSKA (reference sequence). CDR3 sequence: CSAYGASGSHTQYF. DNA for the CDR3: TGCAGTGCTTACGGGGCTAGCGGGAGCCATACGCAGTATTTT.

This clonotype occurred a few times. The chain carries TRBV29-1 and TRBJ2-1; TRBD2 matches at 7 bases. CDR3 length equals 11 residues. V was clipped by 8 bases and J by 8 bases; unmatched bases: 6. CDR1 and CDR2 (germline): SQVTM, ANQGSEA. The chain's CDR3 is CSFRGSYEQFF. The CDR3, as DNA: TGCAGCTTCCGCGGGAGCTATGAGCAGTTCTTC.

This clonotype was counted between two and nine times. CDR3 in DNA: TGTGCCAGTAGTATTACACGGAATGAAAAACTGTTTTTT. This translates into CASSITRNEKLFF. The chain uses TRBV19 and TRBJ1-4; no firm D call. Germline assignment: CDR1 LNHDA and CDR2 SQIVND (reference sequence). Trimming stripped 3 bases from V and 5 bases from J, with 7 bases between. The CDR3 has 13 amino acids.

This clonotype showed up just a few times. This chain connects TRBV28 to TRBJ1-2; 9 bases line up with TRBD1. The CDR3 spans 15 residues. V lost 4 bases, J lost 2 bases, and 5 bases stayed unmatched. Germline loops: CDR1 MDHEN, CDR2 SYDVKM. CDR3 DNA: TGTGCCAGCAGTTCTGGACAGGGGATGAACTATGGCTACACCTTC. This codes for CASSSGQGMNYGYTF.

There are many counts of this clonotype. V and J are TRBV7-2 and TRBJ2-3, with 13 nucleotides matching TRBD2. Germline-derived CDR1 and CDR2 are SGHTA and FQGNSA. The CDR3 spans 18 residues. Germline trimming cut 2 bases from V and 1 base from J; bases unmatched to any gene: 6. The CDR3 loop reads CASSLRTSGRLGTDTQYF. CDR3 in DNA: TGTGCCAGCAGCTTACGGACTAGCGGGAGACTCGGCACAGATACGCAGTATTTT.

The V gene is TRBV19, the J gene TRBJ2-2, with TRBD1 as a possible D gene (5 bases). Germline CDR1 and CDR2: LNHDA and SQIVND (reference sequence). Between the trimmed V and J ends, which lost 5 bases and 6 bases, there was a span of 16 bases. This CDR3 has 15 amino acids. The CDR3, as DNA: TGTGCCAGTAGTGATCTCAGGGTACCGGCCGGGGAGCTGTTTTTT. It translates to CASSDLRVPAGELFF.

This clonotype was counted at least ten times. The J gene is TRBJ2-7, the V gene TRBV7-8; 7 bases match TRBD2. CDR3 length: 14 residues. V lost 1 base and J lost 4; bases outside the gene matches: 4. Germline-derived CDR1 and CDR2 are SGHVS and FQNEAQ. The CDR3: CASSLVSSGYEQYF. In DNA, the CDR3 is TGTGCCAGCAGCTTAGTGAGTAGCGGGTACGAGCAGTACTTC. Complete variable domain (other parts from reference TRBV7-8 and TRBJ2-7): GAGVSQSPRYKVAKRGQDVALRCDPISGHVSLFWYQQALGQGPEFLTYFQNEAQLDKSGLPSDRFFAERPEGSVSTLKIQRTQQEDSAVYLCASSLVSSGYEQYFGPGTRLTVT.

This rearrangement joins TRBV6-1 to TRBJ2-7; D is possibly TRBD1 or TRBD2 (6 bases each). This CDR3 is built from 14 residues. CDR1 is MNHNS and CDR2 is SASEGT in the germline V gene. The V end was cut by 2 bases, the J end by 2 bases, with 10 bases between. The CDR3 is CASSELGGPYEQYV. The CDR3 nucleotides are TGTGCCAGCAGTGAACTCGGGGGCCCCTACGAGCAGTACGTC.

The genes are TRBV2 and TRBJ1-5; TRBD1 aligns across 7 bases. From germline, CDR1 is SNHLY and CDR2 FYNNEI. With V trimmed by 9 bases and J by 0 bases, 14 bases remained unmatched. The CDR3 extends over 17 amino acids. CDR3 DNA sequence: TGTGCCAGTACGATTGACAGGGTGGTTGGTAGCAATCAGCCCCAGCATTTT. Protein product: CASTIDRVVGSNQPQHF.

This clonotype has only a few counts. The chain carries TRBV4-3 and TRBJ1-6; D is possibly TRBD1 (6 bases). V lost 2 bases to trimming and J lost 4 bases, with 27 bases between them. The CDR3 contains 21 residues. CDR1 is LGHNA, CDR2 YSLEER, per germline. The CDR3 DNA reads as TGCGCCAGCAGCCAAAGCTATCGTGGCGGGGGGCCCGGGGGGTATAATTCACCCCTCCACTTT. Protein sequence: CASSQSYRGGGPGGYNSPLHF.

This clonotype occurred a few times. The chain couples TRBV7-9 to TRBJ2-5, with D maybe TRBD1 (5 bases). The V gene lost 5 bases and the J gene lost 4 bases, with 20 bases spanning the gap. Germline assignment: CDR1 SEHNR and CDR2 FQNEAQ (reference sequence). The CDR3 runs to 16 residues. DNA of the CDR3: TGTGCCAGCAGCCGCGAAGGGGTGCCCAGACTAGAGACCCAGTACTTC. Translating it yields CASSREGVPRLETQYF.

There are many counts of this clonotype. V usage is TRBV12-3 or TRBV12-4 and J usage is TRBJ2-2, with D hard to call. Deletions cut 1 base from V and 5 bases from J, with 8 bases between. This CDR3 spans 14 amino acids. CDR3 protein: CASSLGQMTGELFF. The CDR3 region has the DNA TGTGCCAGCAGTTTAGGTCAGATGACCGGGGAGCTGTTTTTT.

This clonotype has a handful of counts. J is TRBJ2-2 and V is TRBV18; D might be TRBD2 (5 bases). V was pared by 4 bases and J by 2 bases, with 8 bases between. The CDR3 length is 14 residues. Germline V CDR1 and CDR2: KGHSH, LQKENI. The CDR3 here is CASSRGSNTGELFF. In DNA form, the CDR3 reads TGTGCCAGCTCACGCGGGTCTAACACCGGGGAGCTGTTTTTT.

This rearrangement joins TRBV12-3 or TRBV12-4 to TRBJ2-7; D gene ambiguous. CDR3 size: 13 residues. V gave up 5 bases and J gave up 4 bases, with 12 bases separating them. The DNA of the CDR3 is TGTGCCAGCAGTAACCAGGACGATTACGAGCAGTACTTC. Encoded protein: CASSNQDDYEQYF.